This TCR beta chain was sequenced during a study of T cells in localized non-small cell lung cancer. The repertoire was sequenced with immunoSEQ multiplex PCR; TCRdb's copy has only in-frame clones and lacks some. The sample contains about 3,000 clones, 25% to 30% of which appear only once. Findings and limits, study-wide: Higher adjacent-lung clonality was associated with shorter survival.

With respect to this clone: Its antigen remains unidentified.

This CDR3 contains 14 residues. CDR1 and CDR2 (germline): SGHNT, YENEEA. J gave up 7 bases and V 4 bases, and 4 bases lay outside the gene matches. The material was lung tumor tissue, obtained before any cancer treatment. This chain uses TRBV11-3 with TRBJ1-2; 12 bases agree with TRBD1. This TCR came from a male donor at least 60 years old with stage II squamous cell lung carcinoma. The CDR3 here is CASSSGTGGFGYTF. CDR3 nucleotide sequence: TGTGCCAGCAGCTCCGGGACAGGGGGCTTTGGCTACACCTTC.